The 7 T cell receptor beta chains given below trace back to one sample, sequenced in a study of blood T cell repertoires in COVID-19. TCRdb keeps only in-frame clones here, not all; method: immunoSEQ multiplex PCR. The data show 250,000 to 300,000 clones, around 88% seen once. The sequenced sample was peripheral blood. The receptors derive from a man older than 75 with acute or convalescent COVID-19.

This clone has a single count. The rearrangement links TRBV28 to TRBJ2-7, with TRBD1 as a possible D gene (6 bases). Germline values: CDR1 MDHEN, CDR2 SYDVKM. The V end was cut by 10 bases, the J end by 0 bases, with 22 bases between. This CDR3 has 16 residues. The DNA of the CDR3 is TGTGCCATCGCCAAGACAGGAATCCGGAGCTCCTACGAGCAGTACTTC. Translating it yields CAIAKTGIRSSYEQYF. The whole variable domain, filled in from reference TRBV28 and TRBJ2-7, reads DVKVTQSSRYLVKRTGEKVFLECVQDMDHENMFWYRQDPGLGLRLIYFSYDVKMKEKGDIPEGYSVSREKKERFSLILESASTNQTSMYLCAIAKTGIRSSYEQYFGPGTRLTVT.

V gene TRBV6-5 combines with J gene TRBJ1-6; D gene unclear. Germline values: CDR1 MNHEY, CDR2 SVGAGI. V was shortened by 6 bases and J by 10 bases, with 13 bases between the two germline ends. This CDR3 has 13 amino acids. DNA for the CDR3: TGTGCCAGCAGGACCGCGGGGTCCTCACCCCTCCACTTT. Residues: CASRTAGSSPLHF.

The genes are TRBV29-1 and TRBJ2-2; D not certain. The CDR3 totals 16 residues. Germline CDR1 SQVTM, CDR2 ANQGSEA. Trimming stripped 4 bases from V and 4 bases from J, with 19 bases between. CDR3 sequence (DNA): TGCAGCGTTGCGGATCAGGTCGCCTACCCCACCGGGGAGCTGTTTTTT. This sequence encodes CSVADQVAYPTGELFF.

This rearrangement joins TRBV10-3 to TRBJ2-7; TRBD1 matches at 9 bases. V was pared by 8 bases and J by 4 bases, with 9 bases of the junction left unmatched. Germline assignment: CDR1 ENHRY and CDR2 SYGVKD. The CDR3 consists of 14 residues. CDR3 amino acids: CAIGLTGGTYEQYF. The CDR3 region has the DNA TGTGCCATCGGGTTGACAGGGGGTACGTACGAGCAGTACTTC.

The gene calls are TRBV27 and TRBJ2-7, with a weak D call TRBD2 (6 bases). Germline V gene data show CDR1 as MNHEY and CDR2 as SMNVEV (reference sequence). Trimming took 6 bases from V and 3 from J, leaving 21 bases between them. This CDR3 region has 16 residues. The CDR3 loop is CASSQKFDRGFYEQYF. In DNA form, the CDR3 reads TGTGCCAGCAGCCAAAAATTCGACCGGGGGTTCTACGAGCAGTACTTC.

The chain joins TRBV7-2 to TRBJ1-2; possible D gene TRBD1, 6 bases. The CDR3 is made up of 15 amino acids. V lost 3 bases and J 0 bases, leaving 11 bases between the germline ends. Per germline, CDR1 SGHTA and CDR2 FQGNSA. The CDR3 DNA sequence: TGTGCCAGCAGCTTGATGACAGGCTCTAACTATGGCTACACCTTC. It is translated as CASSLMTGSNYGYTF.

J is TRBJ2-7 and V is TRBV28; D is ambiguous. V was cut by 3 bases and J by 0 bases, with 9 bases left in between. Germline V CDR1 and CDR2: MDHEN, SYDVKM. This CDR3 region has 14 residues. The CDR3 DNA reads as TGTGCCAGCAGTTTGGTTGCTAGCTCCTACGAGCAGTACTTC. Its protein product is CASSLVASSYEQYF.